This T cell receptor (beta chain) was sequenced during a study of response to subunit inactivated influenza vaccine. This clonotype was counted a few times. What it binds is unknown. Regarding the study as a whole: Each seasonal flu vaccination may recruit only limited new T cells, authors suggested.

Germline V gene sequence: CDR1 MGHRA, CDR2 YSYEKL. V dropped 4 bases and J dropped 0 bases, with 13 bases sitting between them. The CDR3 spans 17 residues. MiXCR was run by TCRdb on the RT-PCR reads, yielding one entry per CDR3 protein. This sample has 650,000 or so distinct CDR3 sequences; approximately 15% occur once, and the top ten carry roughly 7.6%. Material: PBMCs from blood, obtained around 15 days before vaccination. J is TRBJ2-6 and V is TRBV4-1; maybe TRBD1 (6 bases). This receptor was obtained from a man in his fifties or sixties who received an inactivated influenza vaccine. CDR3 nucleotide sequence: TGCGCCAGCAGCCCCCTAGGGGGAAACTCTGGGGCCAACGTCCTGACTTTC. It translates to CASSPLGGNSGANVLTF.